One and the same sample provided the 21 T cell receptor beta chains below, sequenced in a study of spatial heterogeneity in lung cancer. The sample's time point: sample taken at primary tumor resection. Study-wide points: Expanded intratumoral alpha and beta TCR counts tracked tumor mutation counts.

Which antigens these TCRs recognize remains unknown. TCRdb reprocessed the 5' RACE reads via MiXCR and lists one record per CDR3 protein. The repertoire holds more than 1,500 distinct CDR3 sequences, around 7% seen once, with over 9% in the top ten. Sequenced here: lung tumor tissue, sampled at surgery. The receptor set was obtained from a female donor with early-stage non-small cell lung cancer.

This clonotype rates as medium-sized. The CDR3 here is CASSSRLAGGTQYF. The CDR3 DNA follows: TGTGCCAGCAGCTCCAGACTAGCGGGGGGGACCCAGTACTTC. The rearrangement uses TRBV7-2 and TRBJ2-5, with 13 nucleotides matching TRBD2. V trimming: 4 bases; J trimming: 7 bases; junction bases outside the gene matches: 3. CDR3 length equals 14 residues. Germline assignment: CDR1 SGHTA and CDR2 FQGNSA.

In its sample, this clonotype ranks as large. This chain uses TRBV6-1 with TRBJ2-2; 13 bases are shared with TRBD2. V dropped 4 bases and J dropped 3; count of bases not matched to a gene: 8. In germline, CDR1 is MNHNS, CDR2 SASEGT. The length of the CDR3 is 18 residues. As DNA, the CDR3 is TGTGCCAGCAGTGGACCGGGACTAGCGGGAAGCGACACCGGGGAGCTGTTTTTT. This encodes CASSGPGLAGSDTGELFF.

This clonotype is deemed large. The chain links TRBV18 to TRBJ1-2, with D uncertain. The CDR3 is 13 amino acids. Trimming pared 5 bases from V and 0 bases from J, leaving 7 bases between. The germline CDR1 and CDR2 sequences are KGHSH and LQKENI. The CDR3 is CASSAQANYGYTF. The CDR3 coding sequence is TGTGCCAGCTCAGCACAAGCTAACTATGGCTACACCTTC.

The chain employs TRBV12-3 or TRBV12-4 and TRBJ2-7; 7 bases are a match to TRBD2. The V and J ends lost 3 bases and 4 bases, in that order; junction bases with no gene match: 3. The CDR3 covers 13 residues. The chain's CDR3 is CASSLPSGYEQYF. CDR3 nucleotides: TGTGCCAGCAGTTTGCCTAGCGGATACGAGCAGTACTTC.

This clonotype has at least ten counts. This chain uses TRBV11-2 with TRBJ2-1, with D unclear. Germline assignment: CDR1 SGHAT and CDR2 FQNNGV. Trimming pared 1 base from V and 0 bases from J, leaving 13 bases between. The CDR3 is 17 amino acids. In nucleotides, the CDR3 is TGTGCCAGCAGCTTAGTCCCTAGGCTAAGCTCCTACAATGAGCAGTTCTTC. It encodes CASSLVPRLSSYNEQFF.

The chain uses TRBV19 and TRBJ1-2, with TRBD1 as a possible D gene (6 bases). Trimming took 10 bases from V and 8 from J, leaving 17 bases between them. Germline V CDR1 and CDR2: LNHDA, SQIVND (reference sequence). This CDR3 has 12 residues. The CDR3: CATTEDSRGYTF. The CDR3 region has the DNA TGTGCCACCACGGAGGACAGTAGGGGCTACACCTTC. The full variable domain, its missing parts supplied by reference TRBV19 and TRBJ1-2, is DGGITQSPKYLFRKEGQNVTLSCEQNLNHDAMYWYRQDPGQGLRLIYYSQIVNDFQKGDIAEGYSVSREKKESFPLTVTSAQKNPTAFYLCATTEDSRGYTFGSGTRLTVV.

This clonotype qualifies as medium-sized. J is TRBJ1-1 and V is TRBV7-2; D possibly corresponds to TRBD1 (5 bases). Germline V CDR1 and CDR2: SGHTA, FQGNSA. V lost 5 bases and J 9 bases, leaving 16 bases between the germline ends. The CDR3 is 13 residues long. The CDR3 nucleotides are TGTGCCAGCAGCCCCATCCACGGGACTAAAGCTTTCTTT. Its protein product is CASSPIHGTKAFF.

By sample share, this clonotype is medium-sized (0.01 to 0.1%). The chain couples TRBV29-1 to TRBJ2-7; the D gene could be TRBD1 or TRBD2 (5 bases each). Germline V gives CDR1 SQVTM, CDR2 ANQGSEA. With 2 bases removed from V and 6 bases from J, the gap between germline ends came to 8 bases. There are 11 residues in the CDR3. CDR3 nucleotides: TGCAGCGTTGAATCAGGGAGCGAGCAGTACGTC. This translates into CSVESGSEQYV.

This clonotype is classed as large (0.1 to 1%). The V and J genes are TRBV6-6 and TRBJ2-3, with D perhaps matching TRBD1 or TRBD2 (6 bases each). Per germline, CDR1 MNHNY and CDR2 SVGAGI (reference sequence). Trimming shortened V by 2 bases and J by 0 bases, and 12 bases separated the two germline ends. This CDR3 region has 16 residues. The CDR3 bases are TGTGCCAGCAGTTACGGCACAGGGACTAGCACAGATACGCAGTATTTT. This codes for CASSYGTGTSTDTQYF.

This clonotype is classed as medium-sized. The chain links TRBV25-1 to TRBJ2-1; possibly TRBD1 for D (5 bases). Looked up from germline, CDR1 is MGHDK and CDR2 is SYGVNS. The V end was cut by 7 bases, the J end by 4 bases, with 8 bases between. This CDR3 is 12 amino acids long. The CDR3 region is CASKGEYNEQFF. CDR3 sequence (DNA): TGTGCCAGCAAAGGGGAATACAATGAGCAGTTCTTC.

This clonotype is medium-sized in the sample. The rearrangement uses TRBV7-9 and TRBJ2-1, with D perhaps TRBD2 (6 bases). Germline V gives CDR1 SEHNR, CDR2 FQNEAQ (reference sequence). The CDR3 runs 15 residues. V was trimmed by 1 base and J by 8 bases, leaving 15 bases between them. The CDR3 region is CASSLGFERVDEQFF. DNA of the CDR3: TGTGCCAGCAGCTTAGGTTTCGAGCGGGTGGATGAGCAGTTCTTC.

This clonotype rates as medium-sized. The J gene is TRBJ2-2, the V gene TRBV7-8, with D perhaps given as TRBD1 or TRBD2 (5 bases each). Trimming removed 4 bases from V and 7 bases from J, with 16 bases in between. The CDR3 has 15 residues. Germline V lookup: CDR1 SGHVS, CDR2 FQNEAQ. CDR3 nucleotides: TGTGCCAGCAGCTCTCGGGACGGTAGAGGCGGGGAGCTGTTTTTT. This sequence encodes CASSSRDGRGGELFF.

Judged by abundance, this clonotype is medium-sized (0.01 to 0.1%). This rearrangement joins TRBV7-9 to TRBJ2-3; TRBD2 is a possible D gene (6 bases). This CDR3 comprises 15 residues. Trimming stripped 5 bases from V and 6 bases from J, with 18 bases between. Germline-derived CDR1 and CDR2 are SEHNR and FQNEAQ (reference sequence). The CDR3 loop reads CASSPGVGPTDTQYF. The CDR3 bases are TGTGCCAGCAGCCCGGGGGTTGGCCCCACGGATACGCAGTATTTT.

This clonotype is categorized as medium-sized (0.01 to 0.1%). This chain links TRBV30 with TRBJ2-7; unclear D gene. Trimming left V 5 bases short and J 3 bases short, with 17 bases between. CDR3 size: 14 residues. CDR1 is GTSNPN and CDR2 is SVGIG in the germline V gene (reference sequence). CDR3 DNA: TGTGCCTGGCGATTCAACACGCCCGGCTACGAGCAGTACTTC. It translates to CAWRFNTPGYEQYF.

This clonotype is classed as large. Sequence at one end of the junction differs from germline and may be a read error. V and J are TRBV7-7 and TRBJ2-1; 7 nucleotides align to TRBD2. The length of the CDR3 is 15 residues. Germline CDR1 reads SSHAT; CDR2 reads FNYEAQ (reference sequence). DNA of the CDR3: TGTGCTAGCAGCTTAGCGGCCGGGGGGAACAATGAGCAGTTCTTC. Translated, it gives CASSLAAGGNNEQFF.

This clonotype is medium-sized in the sample. The rearrangement uses TRBV7-9 and TRBJ2-3, with TRBD1 matching over 8 bases. After removal of 1 base from V and 3 bases from J, the junction contained 0 bases not matched to a gene. Germline V gives CDR1 SEHNR, CDR2 FQNEAQ (reference sequence). CDR3 length: 14 residues. This chain's CDR3 is CASSLGQGTDTQYF. CDR3 coding DNA: TGTGCCAGCAGCTTAGGACAGGGGACAGATACGCAGTATTTT. The full variable domain, its missing parts supplied by reference TRBV7-9 and TRBJ2-3, is DTGVSQNPRHKITKRGQNVTFRCDPISEHNRLYWYRQTLGQGPEFLTYFQNEAQLEKSRLLSDRFSAERPKGSFSTLEIQRTEQGDSAMYLCASSLGQGTDTQYFGPGTRLTVL.

This clonotype is medium-sized. J is TRBJ2-7 and V is TRBV29-1, with D perhaps TRBD1 or TRBD2 (6 bases each). Germline CDR1 and CDR2: SQVTM and ANQGSEA. The germline V and J ends were trimmed by 0 bases and 9 bases, with 12 bases remaining between them. The CDR3 spans 12 residues. CDR3 residues: CSVEEGAGWQYF. The CDR3 DNA sequence: TGCAGCGTTGAAGAGGGGGCGGGATGGCAGTACTTC.

This clonotype is termed medium-sized. The V gene is TRBV6-5, the J gene TRBJ2-7; maybe TRBD1 (7 bases). Germline V gene sequence: CDR1 MNHEY, CDR2 SVGAGI. The CDR3 is made up of 15 amino acids. V lost 7 bases, J lost 4 bases, and 20 bases lay in between. The CDR3 spells CASTRRVEGAYEQYF. DNA of the CDR3: TGTGCCAGCACCCGCCGGGTGGAGGGGGCTTACGAGCAGTACTTC.

This clonotype is labeled as large. This chain links TRBV29-1 with TRBJ2-3; 7 bases line up with TRBD1. Germline lookup yields CDR1 SQVTM and CDR2 ANQGSEA. The CDR3 has 15 residues. The V segment lost 4 bases and the J segment 2 bases; nucleotides outside the gene matches: 9. Here the CDR3 DNA reads TGCAGCGTTGCGGGTGGACAGGCCCCCACAGATACGCAGTATTTT. It encodes CSVAGGQAPTDTQYF.

This clonotype is termed medium-sized (0.01 to 0.1%). The chain recombines TRBV11-2 with TRBJ2-7; TRBD1 might be the D (5 bases). The ends were cut back, 1 base at V and 2 bases at J, with 9 bases in the middle. CDR3 size: 14 residues. Germline CDR1 SGHAT, CDR2 FQNNGV. The CDR3 sequence is CASSLGGRTYEQYF. CDR3 DNA: TGTGCCAGCAGCTTAGGGGGCAGAACCTACGAGCAGTACTTC.

In this sample, this clonotype is medium-sized. The chain uses TRBV29-1 and TRBJ2-1; 9 bases fit TRBD2. CDR3 length: 15 residues. Germline V gene data show CDR1 as SQVTM and CDR2 as ANQGSEA. CDR3 DNA sequence: TGCAGTTCCTGGCGGGGGGCGAGCGGGAGGAATGAGCAGTTCTTC. Translation gives CSSWRGASGRNEQFF.